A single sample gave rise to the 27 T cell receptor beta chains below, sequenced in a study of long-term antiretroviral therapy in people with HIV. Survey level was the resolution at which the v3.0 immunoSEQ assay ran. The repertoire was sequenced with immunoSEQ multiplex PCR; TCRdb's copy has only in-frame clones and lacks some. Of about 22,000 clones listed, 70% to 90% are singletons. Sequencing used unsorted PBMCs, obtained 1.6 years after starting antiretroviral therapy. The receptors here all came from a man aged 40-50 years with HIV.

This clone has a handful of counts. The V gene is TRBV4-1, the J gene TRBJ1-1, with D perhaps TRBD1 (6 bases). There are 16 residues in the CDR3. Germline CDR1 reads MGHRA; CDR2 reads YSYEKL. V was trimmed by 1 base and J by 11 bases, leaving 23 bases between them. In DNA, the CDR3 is TGCGCCAGCAGCCAAGTGCTCCGGGACAATCCATTTGGGGCTTTCTTT. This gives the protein CASSQVLRDNPFGAFF.

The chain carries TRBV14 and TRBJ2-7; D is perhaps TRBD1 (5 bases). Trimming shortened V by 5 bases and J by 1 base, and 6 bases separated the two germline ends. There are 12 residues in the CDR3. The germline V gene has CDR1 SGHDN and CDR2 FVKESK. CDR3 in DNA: TGTGCCAGCAGCGCAGGGTCCTACGAGCAGTACTTC. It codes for CASSAGSYEQYF.

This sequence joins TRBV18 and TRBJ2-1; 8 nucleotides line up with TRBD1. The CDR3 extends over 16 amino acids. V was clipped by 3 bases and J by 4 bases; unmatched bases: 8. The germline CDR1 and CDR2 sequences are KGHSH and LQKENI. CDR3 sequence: CASSPLGQGTYNEQFF. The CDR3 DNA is TGTGCCAGCTCACCCCTCGGACAGGGAACTTACAATGAGCAGTTCTTC.

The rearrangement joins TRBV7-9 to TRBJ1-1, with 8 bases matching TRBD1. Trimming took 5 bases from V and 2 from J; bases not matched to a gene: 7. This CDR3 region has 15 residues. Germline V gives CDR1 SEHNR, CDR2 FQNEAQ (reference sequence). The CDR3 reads CASSNLDRGNTEAFF. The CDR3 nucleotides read TGTGCCAGCAGCAATTTAGACAGGGGTAACACTGAAGCTTTCTTT. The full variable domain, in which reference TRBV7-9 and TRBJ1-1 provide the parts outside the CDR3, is DTGVSQNPRHKITKRGQNVTFRCDPISEHNRLYWYRQTLGQGPEFLTYFQNEAQLEKSRLLSDRFSAERPKGSFSTLEIQRTEQGDSAMYLCASSNLDRGNTEAFFGQGTRLTVV.

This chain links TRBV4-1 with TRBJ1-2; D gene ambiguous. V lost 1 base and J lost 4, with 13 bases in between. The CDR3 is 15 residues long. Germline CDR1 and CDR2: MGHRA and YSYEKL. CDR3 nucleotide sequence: TGCGCCAGCAGCCAAGTTGAGACGACCTTCTATGGCTACACCTTC. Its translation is CASSQVETTFYGYTF.

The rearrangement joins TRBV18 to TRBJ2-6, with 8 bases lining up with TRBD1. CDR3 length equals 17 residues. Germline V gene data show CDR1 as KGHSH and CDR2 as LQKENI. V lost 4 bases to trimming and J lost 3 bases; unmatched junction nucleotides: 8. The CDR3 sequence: CASSLDRGAYGANVLTF. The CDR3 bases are TGTGCCAGCTCACTAGACAGGGGTGCTTATGGGGCCAACGTCCTGACTTTC.

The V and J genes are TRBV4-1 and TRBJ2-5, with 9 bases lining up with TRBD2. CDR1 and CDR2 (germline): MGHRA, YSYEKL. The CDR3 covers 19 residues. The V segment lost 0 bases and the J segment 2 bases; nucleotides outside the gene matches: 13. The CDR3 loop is CASSQDRASGKTGQETQYF. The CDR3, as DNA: TGCGCCAGCAGCCAAGATAGAGCTAGCGGGAAGACAGGACAAGAGACCCAGTACTTC.

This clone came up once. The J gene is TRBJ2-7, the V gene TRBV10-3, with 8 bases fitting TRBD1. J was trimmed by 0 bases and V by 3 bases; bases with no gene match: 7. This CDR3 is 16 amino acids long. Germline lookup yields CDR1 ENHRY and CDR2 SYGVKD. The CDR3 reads CAISELRDRSSYEQYF. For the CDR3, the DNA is TGTGCCATCAGTGAACTCCGGGACAGGAGCTCCTACGAGCAGTACTTC.

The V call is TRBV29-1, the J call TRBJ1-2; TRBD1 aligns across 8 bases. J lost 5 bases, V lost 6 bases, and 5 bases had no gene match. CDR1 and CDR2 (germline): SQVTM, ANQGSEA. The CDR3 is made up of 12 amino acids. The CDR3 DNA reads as TGCAGCGTGGCGACAGGGGCGTATGGCTACACCTTC. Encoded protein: CSVATGAYGYTF.

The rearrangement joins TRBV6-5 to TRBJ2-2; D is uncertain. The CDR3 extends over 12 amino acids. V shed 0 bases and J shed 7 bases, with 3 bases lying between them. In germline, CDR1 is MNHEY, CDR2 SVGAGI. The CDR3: CASSYSGGELFF. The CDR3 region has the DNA TGTGCCAGCAGTTACTCTGGCGGGGAGCTGTTTTTT.

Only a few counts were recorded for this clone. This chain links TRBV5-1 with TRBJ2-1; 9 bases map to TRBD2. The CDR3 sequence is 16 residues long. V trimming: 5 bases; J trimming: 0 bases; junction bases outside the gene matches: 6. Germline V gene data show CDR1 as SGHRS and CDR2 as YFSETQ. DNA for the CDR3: TGCGCCAGCAGTTTCTTTAGCGGGGGCTCCTACAATGAGCAGTTCTTC. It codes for CASSFFSGGSYNEQFF.

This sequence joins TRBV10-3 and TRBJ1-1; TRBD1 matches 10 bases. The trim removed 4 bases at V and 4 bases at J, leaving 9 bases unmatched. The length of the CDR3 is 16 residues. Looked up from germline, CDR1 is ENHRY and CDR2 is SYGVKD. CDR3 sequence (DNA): TGTGCCATCAGTGTTTCCGGGACAGGGGCGCCCACTGAAGCTTTCTTT. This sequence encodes CAISVSGTGAPTEAFF.

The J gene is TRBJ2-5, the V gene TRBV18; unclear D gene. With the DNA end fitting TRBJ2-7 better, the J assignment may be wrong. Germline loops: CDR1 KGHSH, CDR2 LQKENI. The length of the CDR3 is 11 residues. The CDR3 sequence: CASSPAYEQYF. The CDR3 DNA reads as TGTGCCAGCTCACCAGCCTACGAGCAGTACTTC.

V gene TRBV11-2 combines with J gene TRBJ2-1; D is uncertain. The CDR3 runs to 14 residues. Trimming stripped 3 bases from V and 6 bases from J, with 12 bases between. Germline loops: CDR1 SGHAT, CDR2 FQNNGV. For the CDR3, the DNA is TGTGCCAGCAGCTTGGCAGGTGGCCTCAATGAGCAGTTCTTC. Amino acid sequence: CASSLAGGLNEQFF. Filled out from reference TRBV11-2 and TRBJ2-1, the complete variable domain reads EAGVAQSPRYKIIEKRQSVAFWCNPISGHATLYWYQQILGQGPKLLIQFQNNGVVDDSQLPKDRFSAERLKGVDSTLKIQPAKLEDSAVYLCASSLAGGLNEQFFGPGTRLTVL.

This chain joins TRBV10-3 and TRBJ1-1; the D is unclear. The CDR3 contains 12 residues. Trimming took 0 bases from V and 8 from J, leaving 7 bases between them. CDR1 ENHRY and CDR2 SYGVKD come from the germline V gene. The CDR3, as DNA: TGTGCCATCAGTGAGTCGATGGACGAAGCTTTCTTT. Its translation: CAISESMDEAFF.

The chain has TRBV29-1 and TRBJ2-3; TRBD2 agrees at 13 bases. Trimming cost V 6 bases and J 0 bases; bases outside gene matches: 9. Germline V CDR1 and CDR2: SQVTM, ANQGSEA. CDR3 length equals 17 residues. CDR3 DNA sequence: TGCAGCGTGGGAGGACTAGCGGGGGTCTCTAGCACAGATACGCAGTATTTT. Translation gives CSVGGLAGVSSTDTQYF.

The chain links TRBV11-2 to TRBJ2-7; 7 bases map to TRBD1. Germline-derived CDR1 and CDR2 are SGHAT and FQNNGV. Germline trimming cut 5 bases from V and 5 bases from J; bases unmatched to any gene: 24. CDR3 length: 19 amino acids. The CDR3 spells CASSPQLGTEVLYLDEQYF. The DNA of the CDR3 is TGTGCCAGCAGCCCCCAACTCGGGACAGAAGTCCTTTATCTGGACGAGCAGTACTTC.

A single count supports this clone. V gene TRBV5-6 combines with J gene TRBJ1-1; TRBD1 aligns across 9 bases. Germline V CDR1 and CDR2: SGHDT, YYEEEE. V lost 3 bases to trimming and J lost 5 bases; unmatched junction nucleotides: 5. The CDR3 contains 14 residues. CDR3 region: CASSSGQGWTEAFF. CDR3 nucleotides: TGTGCCAGCAGCTCGGGACAGGGTTGGACTGAAGCTTTCTTT.

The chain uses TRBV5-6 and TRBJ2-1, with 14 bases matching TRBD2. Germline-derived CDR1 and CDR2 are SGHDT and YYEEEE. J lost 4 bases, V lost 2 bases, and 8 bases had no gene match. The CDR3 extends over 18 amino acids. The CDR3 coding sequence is TGTGCCAGCAGCTTCCGGACTAGCGGGAGGATCAGATACAATGAGCAGTTCTTC. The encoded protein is CASSFRTSGRIRYNEQFF.

This CDR3 reads CASSAREIYGYTF. In DNA, the CDR3 is TGTGCCAGCAGTGCTCGGGAAATCTATGGCTACACCTTC. The V and J genes are TRBV6-1 and TRBJ1-2, with D unresolved. This CDR3 is built from 13 residues. Looked up from germline, CDR1 is MNHNS and CDR2 is SASEGT. Trimming removed 4 bases at V and 4 bases at J, with 10 bases between.

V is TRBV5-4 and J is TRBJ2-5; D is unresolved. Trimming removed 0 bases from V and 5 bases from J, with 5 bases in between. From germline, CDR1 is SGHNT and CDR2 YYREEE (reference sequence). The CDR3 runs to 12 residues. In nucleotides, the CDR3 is TGTGCCAGCAGCTTGGTAGGGGAGACCCAGTACTTC. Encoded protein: CASSLVGETQYF. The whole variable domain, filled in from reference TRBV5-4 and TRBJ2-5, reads ETGVTQSPTHLIKTRGQQVTLRCSSQSGHNTVSWYQQALGQGPQFIFQYYREEENGRGNFPPRFSGLQFPNYSSELNVNALELDDSALYLCASSLVGETQYFGPGTRLLVL.

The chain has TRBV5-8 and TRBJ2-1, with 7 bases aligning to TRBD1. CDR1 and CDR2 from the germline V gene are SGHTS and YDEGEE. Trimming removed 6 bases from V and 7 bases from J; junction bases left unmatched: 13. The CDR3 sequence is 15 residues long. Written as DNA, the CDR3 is TGTGCCAGCACGGCGACAGGGTGGGTGCTGAATGAGCAGTTCTTC. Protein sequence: CASTATGWVLNEQFF.

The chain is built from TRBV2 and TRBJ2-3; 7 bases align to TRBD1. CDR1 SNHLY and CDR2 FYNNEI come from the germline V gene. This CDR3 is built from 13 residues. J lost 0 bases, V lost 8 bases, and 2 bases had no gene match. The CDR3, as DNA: TGTGCCAGCGGGGGACAGAGCACAGATACGCAGTATTTT. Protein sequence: CASGGQSTDTQYF.

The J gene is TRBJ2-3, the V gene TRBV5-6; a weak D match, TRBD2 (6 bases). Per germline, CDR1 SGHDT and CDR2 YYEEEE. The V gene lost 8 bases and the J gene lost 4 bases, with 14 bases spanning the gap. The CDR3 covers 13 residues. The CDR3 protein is CASEEGYADTQYF. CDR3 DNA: TGTGCCAGTGAGGAGGGATATGCAGATACGCAGTATTTT.

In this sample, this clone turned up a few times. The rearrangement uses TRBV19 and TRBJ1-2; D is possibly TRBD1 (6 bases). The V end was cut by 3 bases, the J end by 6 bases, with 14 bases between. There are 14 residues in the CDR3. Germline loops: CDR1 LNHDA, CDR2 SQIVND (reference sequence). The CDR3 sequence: CASSMMAGVDGYTF. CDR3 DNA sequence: TGTGCCAGTAGTATGATGGCAGGGGTAGATGGCTACACCTTC.

CDR3 protein: CASSQTGSGANVLTF. The CDR3 coding sequence is TGTGCCAGTAGCCAGACAGGGTCAGGGGCCAACGTCCTGACTTTC. V is TRBV19 and J is TRBJ2-6; 7 nucleotides align to TRBD1. The CDR3 is 15 residues long. The V gene end was trimmed by 6 bases and the J gene end by 4 bases; junction bases not matched to a gene: 6. CDR1 LNHDA and CDR2 SQIVND come from the germline V gene (reference sequence).

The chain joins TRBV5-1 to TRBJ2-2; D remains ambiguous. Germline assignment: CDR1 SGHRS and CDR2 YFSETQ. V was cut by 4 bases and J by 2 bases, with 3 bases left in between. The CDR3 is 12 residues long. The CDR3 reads CASSLNTGELFF. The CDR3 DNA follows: TGCGCCAGCAGCCTTAACACCGGGGAGCTGTTTTTT.